This T cell receptor (beta chain) was profiled in a study of control samples from healthy donors and cancer patients. TCRdb's copy holds only in-frame clones and misses some; the assay was immunoSEQ multiplex PCR. The profile shows about 82,000 clones, about 88% of them singletons. What was sequenced was blood. The origin of this receptor is a man aged 50 to 60 in good health.

CDR3 in amino acids: CASSQGLSRAFGYTF. The CDR3 DNA follows: TGTGCCAGCAGCCAAGGACTATCCCGGGCATTTGGCTACACCTTC. The chain is built from TRBV14 and TRBJ1-2; D remains ambiguous. CDR3 size: 15 residues. Trimming removed 1 base at V and 7 bases at J, with 16 bases between. Germline V gene lookup returns CDR1 SGHDN and CDR2 FVKESK.